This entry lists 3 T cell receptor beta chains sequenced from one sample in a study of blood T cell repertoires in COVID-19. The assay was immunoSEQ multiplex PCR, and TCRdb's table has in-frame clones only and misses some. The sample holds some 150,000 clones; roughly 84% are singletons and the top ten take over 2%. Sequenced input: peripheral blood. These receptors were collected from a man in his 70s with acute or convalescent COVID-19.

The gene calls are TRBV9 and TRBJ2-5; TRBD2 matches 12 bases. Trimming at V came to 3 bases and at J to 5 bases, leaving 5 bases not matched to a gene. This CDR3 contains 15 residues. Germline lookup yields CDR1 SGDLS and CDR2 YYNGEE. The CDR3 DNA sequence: TGTGCCAGCAGCGGAATGACTAGCGGGGGTGAGACCCAGTACTTC. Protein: CASSGMTSGGETQYF. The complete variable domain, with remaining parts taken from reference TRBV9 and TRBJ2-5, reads DSGVTQTPKHLITATGQRVTLRCSPRSGDLSVYWYQQSLDQGLQFLIQYYNGEERAKGNILERFSAQQFPDLHSELNLSSLELGDSALYFCASSGMTSGGETQYFGPGTRLLVL.

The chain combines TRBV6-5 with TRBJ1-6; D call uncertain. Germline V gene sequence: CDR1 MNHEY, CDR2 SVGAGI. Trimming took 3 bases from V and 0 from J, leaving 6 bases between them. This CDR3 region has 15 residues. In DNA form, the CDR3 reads TGTGCCAGCAGTTATTTGAGCTCCTATAATTCACCCCTCCACTTT. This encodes CASSYLSSYNSPLHF.

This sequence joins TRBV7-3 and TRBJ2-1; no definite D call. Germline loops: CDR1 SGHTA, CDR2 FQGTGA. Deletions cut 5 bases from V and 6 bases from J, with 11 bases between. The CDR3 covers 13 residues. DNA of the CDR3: TGTGCCAGCAGCCCCCGCTACAGCAATGAGCAGTTCTTC. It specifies CASSPRYSNEQFF.